These T cell receptor beta chains were read from a single sample in a study. TCRdb reanalysed the 5' RACE reads using MiXCR and keeps one entry per CDR3 protein. This sample carries roughly 5,500 distinct CDR3 sequences, roughly 38% of them seen once, and the ten largest clones take less than 60%. The sequenced material came from memory CD4+ T cells sorted from blood. These TCRs come from a female donor with breast cancer. Each CDR3 is given with its conserved first and last residue. The order of the fields is V gene, clone size, J gene, D gene, CDR3 protein, CDR3 DNA. The D gene is left open where the match is weak. The listing skips clone size in some rows; elsewhere it reads once, few, many or a size class.

V gene: TRBV18
clone size: medium-sized
J gene: TRBJ2-1
D gene: TRBD2
CDR3 protein: CASSPPILAGNNEQFF
CDR3 DNA: TGTGCCAGCTCACCACCGATACTAGCGGGGAACAATGAGCAGTTCTTC

V gene: TRBV5-1
clone size: -
J gene: TRBJ1-1
D gene: -
CDR3 protein: CASSIGPQGTEAFF
CDR3 DNA: TGCGCCAGCAGCATCGGGCCCCAAGGCACTGAAGCTTTCTTT

V gene: TRBV19
clone size: medium-sized
J gene: TRBJ2-1
D gene: TRBD2
CDR3 protein: CASSMFSSSGSYNEQFF
CDR3 DNA: TGTGCCAGTAGTATGTTTTCATCGAGCGGGAGCTACAATGAGCAGTTCTTC

V gene: TRBV12-3/TRBV12-4
clone size: medium-sized
J gene: TRBJ2-3
D gene: TRBD2
CDR3 protein: CASSWLAGGRTDTQYF
CDR3 DNA: TGTGCCAGCAGTTGGCTAGCGGGAGGCCGCACAGATACGCAGTATTTT

V gene: TRBV20-1
clone size: -
J gene: TRBJ1-2
D gene: -
CDR3 protein: CSARQGADNYGYTF
CDR3 DNA: TGCAGTGCTAGGCAAGGGGCCGATAACTATGGCTACACCTTC

V gene: TRBV20-1
clone size: -
J gene: TRBJ2-3
D gene: -
CDR3 protein: CSANQGDTQYF
CDR3 DNA: TGCAGTGCGAATCAGGGAGATACGCAGTATTTT

V gene: TRBV7-2
clone size: medium-sized
J gene: TRBJ2-3
D gene: -
CDR3 protein: CASSLALSTDTQYF
CDR3 DNA: TGTGCCAGCAGCTTAGCACTCAGCACAGATACGCAGTATTTT

V gene: TRBV7-2
clone size: medium-sized
J gene: TRBJ2-5
D gene: -
CDR3 protein: CASSRTGSGETQYF
CDR3 DNA: TGTGCCAGCAGCCGCACGGGATCAGGGGAGACCCAGTACTTC

V gene: TRBV20-1
clone size: once
J gene: TRBJ2-1
D gene: TRBD2
CDR3 protein: CSARDHSGGSYNEQFF
CDR3 DNA: TGCAGTGCTAGAGATCACAGCGGGGGCTCCTACAATGAGCAGTTCTTC

V gene: TRBV6-2/TRBV6-3
clone size: few
J gene: TRBJ2-1
D gene: -
CDR3 protein: CASSSTNSYNEQFF
CDR3 DNA: TGTGCCAGCAGCTCTACCAACTCCTACAATGAGCAGTTCTTC

V gene: TRBV3-1
clone size: few
J gene: TRBJ2-5
D gene: TRBD1
CDR3 protein: CASRFRTGGFRETQYF
CDR3 DNA: TGTGCCAGCAGATTCAGGACAGGCGGTTTTAGAGAGACCCAGTACTTC

V gene: TRBV20-1
clone size: many
J gene: TRBJ2-5
D gene: -
CDR3 protein: CSAYLNPLETQYF
CDR3 DNA: TGCAGTGCTTACTTGAATCCCCTGGAGACCCAGTACTTC

V gene: TRBV27
clone size: -
J gene: TRBJ2-2
D gene: -
CDR3 protein: CASGPGELFF
CDR3 DNA: TGTGCCAGCGGCCCCGGGGAGCTGTTTTTT

V gene: TRBV30
clone size: -
J gene: TRBJ2-2
D gene: -
CDR3 protein: CACPERGGSGELFF
CDR3 DNA: TGTGCCTGCCCGGAAAGGGGGGGCTCCGGGGAGCTGTTTTTT

V gene: TRBV14
clone size: many
J gene: TRBJ1-1
D gene: -
CDR3 protein: CASTKQGGTEAFF
CDR3 DNA: TGTGCCAGCACAAAACAGGGCGGCACTGAAGCTTTCTTT

V gene: TRBV20-1
clone size: -
J gene: TRBJ1-5
D gene: -
CDR3 protein: CSARGLSNQPQHF
CDR3 DNA: TGCAGTGCTAGGGGGCTGAGCAATCAGCCCCAGCATTTT

V gene: TRBV7-2
clone size: many
J gene: TRBJ2-5
D gene: TRBD2
CDR3 protein: CASSRGLAQETQYF
CDR3 DNA: TGTGCCAGCAGCCGCGGACTAGCGCAAGAGACCCAGTACTTC

V gene: TRBV20-1
clone size: medium-sized
J gene: TRBJ2-7
D gene: -
CDR3 protein: CSTRDPQRSSYEQYF
CDR3 DNA: TGCAGTACTAGAGATCCCCAGCGGAGCTCCTACGAGCAGTACTTC

V gene: TRBV5-1
clone size: medium-sized
J gene: TRBJ1-1
D gene: -
CDR3 protein: CASSLRGGVTEAFF
CDR3 DNA: TGCGCCAGCAGCTTGCGTGGGGGTGTCACTGAAGCTTTCTTT

V gene: TRBV3-1
clone size: medium-sized
J gene: TRBJ1-5
D gene: -
CDR3 protein: CASSLGLSNQPQHF
CDR3 DNA: TGTGCCAGCAGCCTCGGCCTAAGCAATCAGCCCCAGCATTTT

V gene: TRBV6-2/TRBV6-3
clone size: -
J gene: TRBJ2-1
D gene: -
CDR3 protein: CASSSTNAYNEQFF
CDR3 DNA: TGTGCCAGCAGCTCTACCAACGCCTACAATGAGCAGTTCTTC

V gene: TRBV30
clone size: many
J gene: TRBJ1-2
D gene: TRBD1
CDR3 protein: CAWNRQGAAIYGYTF
CDR3 DNA: TGTGCCTGGAATCGACAGGGCGCGGCCATTTATGGCTACACCTTC

V gene: TRBV20-1
clone size: -
J gene: TRBJ2-1
D gene: -
CDR3 protein: CSASRTTNNEQFF
CDR3 DNA: TGCAGTGCTAGCCGTACGACCAACAATGAGCAGTTCTTC

V gene: TRBV5-1
clone size: medium-sized
J gene: TRBJ2-1
D gene: TRBD2
CDR3 protein: CASSLAGGLAGGTEFF
CDR3 DNA: TGCGCCAGCAGCTTGGCCGGGGGACTAGCGGGGGGAACGGAGTTCTTC

V gene: TRBV13
clone size: -
J gene: TRBJ2-1
D gene: -
CDR3 protein: CASSLKNEQFF
CDR3 DNA: TGTGCCAGCAGCTTAAAGAATGAGCAGTTCTTC

V gene: TRBV4-1
clone size: medium-sized
J gene: TRBJ2-7
D gene: -
CDR3 protein: CASSQDRGTSYEQYF
CDR3 DNA: TGCGCCAGCAGCCAAGATCGCGGGACATCCTACGAGCAGTACTTC

V gene: TRBV20-1
clone size: -
J gene: TRBJ1-1
D gene: TRBD1
CDR3 protein: CSASLTGGGTEAFF
CDR3 DNA: TGCAGTGCTAGTCTCACAGGGGGCGGTACTGAAGCTTTCTTT

V gene: TRBV4-2
clone size: medium-sized
J gene: TRBJ1-2
D gene: TRBD1
CDR3 protein: CASSQGRGRSQRGYTF
CDR3 DNA: TGTGCCAGCAGCCAAGGCAGGGGGCGCTCCCAGCGGGGCTACACCTTC

V gene: TRBV5-1
clone size: -
J gene: TRBJ2-5
D gene: -
CDR3 protein: CASSYGQSQETQYF
CDR3 DNA: TGCGCCAGCAGTTACGGACAGTCCCAAGAGACCCAGTACTTC

V gene: TRBV5-4
clone size: medium-sized
J gene: TRBJ2-2
D gene: TRBD2
CDR3 protein: CATHGGGTGELFF
CDR3 DNA: TGTGCCACCCACGGGGGGGGCACCGGGGAGCTGTTTTTT

V gene: TRBV7-2
clone size: -
J gene: TRBJ1-2
D gene: -
CDR3 protein: CASSPRTAQRAYGYTF
CDR3 DNA: TGTGCCAGCAGCCCCCGGACAGCTCAAAGGGCCTATGGCTACACCTTC

V gene: TRBV12-3/TRBV12-4
clone size: medium-sized
J gene: TRBJ1-1
D gene: -
CDR3 protein: CASSAGLTEAFF
CDR3 DNA: TGTGCCAGCAGTGCGGGACTGACTGAAGCTTTCTTT

V gene: TRBV12-3/TRBV12-4
clone size: many
J gene: TRBJ2-1
D gene: -
CDR3 protein: CASSSPGPPANEQFF
CDR3 DNA: TGTGCCAGCAGTTCCCCGGGACCCCCGGCCAATGAGCAGTTCTTC

V gene: TRBV9
clone size: medium-sized
J gene: TRBJ2-3
D gene: TRBD2
CDR3 protein: CASSGTSGTDTQYF
CDR3 DNA: TGTGCCAGCAGCGGGACTAGCGGCACAGATACGCAGTATTTT

V gene: TRBV28
clone size: many
J gene: TRBJ2-5
D gene: TRBD2
CDR3 protein: CACSRERGGPSPMSETQYF
CDR3 DNA: TGTGCCTGCAGCCGCGAGCGGGGGGGGCCTTCCCCTATGAGTGAGACCCAGTACTTC

V gene: TRBV2
clone size: -
J gene: TRBJ1-5
D gene: TRBD1
CDR3 protein: CANNDREEQPQHF
CDR3 DNA: TGTGCCAACAACGACAGGGAAGAGCAGCCCCAGCATTTT

V gene: TRBV5-1
clone size: -
J gene: TRBJ2-7
D gene: -
CDR3 protein: CASSSGTVTYEQYF
CDR3 DNA: TGCGCCAGCAGCAGCGGGACAGTTACCTACGAGCAGTACTTC

V gene: TRBV2
clone size: few
J gene: TRBJ2-5
D gene: -
CDR3 protein: CASRVRVRETQYF
CDR3 DNA: TGTGCCAGCAGGGTGAGGGTTCGAGAGACCCAGTACTTC

V gene: TRBV6-1
clone size: -
J gene: TRBJ2-2
D gene: -
CDR3 protein: CASRVMVPGELFF
CDR3 DNA: TGTGCCAGCAGGGTTATGGTGCCCGGGGAGCTGTTTTTT

V gene: TRBV12-3/TRBV12-4
clone size: many
J gene: TRBJ1-6
D gene: TRBD1
CDR3 protein: CASSKGTGGSPLHF
CDR3 DNA: TGTGCCAGCAGTAAAGGGACAGGGGGTTCACCCCTCCACTTT

V gene: TRBV19
clone size: many
J gene: TRBJ1-2
D gene: TRBD1
CDR3 protein: CASSMQTTGGYGYTF
CDR3 DNA: TGTGCCAGTAGTATGCAAACGACAGGGGGCTATGGCTACACCTTC

V gene: TRBV29-1
clone size: few
J gene: TRBJ2-7
D gene: TRBD1
CDR3 protein: CSVDGQGNEQYF
CDR3 DNA: TGCAGCGTCGACGGACAGGGTAACGAGCAGTACTTC